Listed here is a single TCR beta chain. The target antigen is unknown. The ends were cut back, 4 bases at V and 6 bases at J, with 20 bases in the middle. The length of the CDR3 is 16 residues. Germline V gene lookup returns CDR1 MNHNY and CDR2 SVGAGI (reference sequence). These data originate in a study of cytomegalovirus exposure and HLA in healthy donors. The PCR employed 60 Vbeta primers together with 13 Jbeta primers. Generated by immunoSEQ multiplex PCR, the TCRdb table keeps only in-frame clones and is missing some. This sample has about 150,000 clones, with approximately 74% found just once. Findings and limits, study-wide: Later findings reportedly placed an Asian-associated ancestry cluster below the approximately 670-donor mean for N-insertions. The productive fraction for most TCR beta V segments was about 90% or about 30% in an earlier analysis. In a later analysis, parvovirus B19, influenza, CMV and Epstein-Barr virus appeared linked to several top co-occurrence clusters.

Donors were ostensibly healthy at sampling, although undocumented immune exposures were probable. The sequence was obtained from a man between 18 and 35 years old in good health and CMV-seronegative. Sequencing was carried out using PBMCs. This sequence joins TRBV6-6 and TRBJ2-3; D perhaps matches TRBD2 (6 bases). The CDR3 bases are TGTGCCAGCAGTTGGGCGTTAGGAGGGGCCGGGGATACGCAGTATTTT. Amino acid sequence: CASSWALGGAGDTQYF.